The 9 T cell receptor beta chains below all came from one sample that was sequenced in a study of cytomegalovirus exposure and HLA in healthy donors. Primers included in the PCR were 60 Vbeta and 13 Jbeta primers. Clones were sequenced by immunoSEQ multiplex PCR, and TCRdb holds only the in-frame ones, with some missing. This sample carries approximately 170,000 clones, around three quarters of them seen once, and the ten largest clones take approximately 1%. Sequenced material: PBMCs. All receptors come from a woman aged 40 to 50 in good health and CMV-seronegative.

Only a few counts were recorded for this clone. The rearrangement uses TRBV6-1 and TRBJ2-7; TRBD1 might be the D (6 bases). The CDR3 contains 15 residues. V lost 2 bases to trimming and J lost 3 bases, with 14 bases between them. Germline V gene sequence: CDR1 MNHNS, CDR2 SASEGT. The DNA for the CDR3 is TGTGCCAGCAGTGAAATAGGGACGGGACACTACGAGCAGTACTTC. It yields the protein CASSEIGTGHYEQYF.

The chain combines TRBV7-9 with TRBJ2-3, with D perhaps TRBD1 (5 bases). The CDR3 is 14 amino acids. V was shortened by 2 bases and J by 1 base, with 7 bases between the two germline ends. CDR1 is SEHNR, CDR2 FQNEAQ, per germline (reference sequence). The CDR3 spells CASSLFRGTDTQYF. The DNA of the CDR3 is TGTGCCAGCAGCTTATTCAGGGGCACAGATACGCAGTATTTT. Supplemented by reference TRBV7-9 and TRBJ2-3, the full variable domain reads DTGVSQNPRHKITKRGQNVTFRCDPISEHNRLYWYRQTLGQGPEFLTYFQNEAQLEKSRLLSDRFSAERPKGSFSTLEIQRTEQGDSAMYLCASSLFRGTDTQYFGPGTRLTVL.

V is TRBV30 and J is TRBJ1-2, with 10 bases lining up with TRBD1. Germline V gene sequence: CDR1 GTSNPN, CDR2 SVGIG (reference sequence). Germline trimming cut 8 bases from V and 8 bases from J; bases unmatched to any gene: 14. The CDR3 consists of 14 residues. CDR3 sequence reads: CALFYPGTGDGYTF. The CDR3 bases are TGTGCCCTTTTCTACCCAGGGACAGGGGACGGCTACACCTTC.

This clone was found many times. The V call is TRBV2, the J call TRBJ2-1, with TRBD1 matching over 8 bases. This CDR3 contains 13 residues. The germline V gene encodes CDR1 SNHLY and CDR2 FYNNEI. V was pared by 6 bases and J by 6 bases, with 4 bases of the junction left unmatched. CDR3 in amino acids: CASSVGQANEQFF. The CDR3 DNA is TGTGCCAGCAGCGTGGGACAGGCCAATGAGCAGTTCTTC.

The chain uses TRBV7-9 and TRBJ2-3; tentative D call: TRBD2 (6 bases). This CDR3 is 15 amino acids long. Germline loops: CDR1 SEHNR, CDR2 FQNEAQ (reference sequence). V shed 2 bases and J shed 2 bases, with 11 bases lying between them. CDR3 amino acids: CASSLTSSLTDTQYF. The CDR3 DNA sequence: TGTGCCAGCAGCTTAACTAGCAGCCTCACAGATACGCAGTATTTT.

The genes are TRBV10-3 and TRBJ1-1; D not resolved. The length of the CDR3 is 16 residues. V shed 2 bases and J shed 2 bases, with 15 bases lying between them. CDR1 is ENHRY, CDR2 SYGVKD, per germline. The CDR3 sequence: CAISEAQALFNTEAFF. Here the CDR3 DNA reads TGTGCCATCAGTGAGGCGCAGGCCCTTTTCAACACTGAAGCTTTCTTT.

The chain has TRBV7-3 and TRBJ1-2; D might be TRBD1 (5 bases). CDR3 length: 15 residues. The germline V and J ends were trimmed by 1 base and 4 bases, with 13 bases remaining between them. Germline CDR1 and CDR2: SGHTA and FQGTGA. Here the CDR3 DNA reads TGTGCCAGCAGCTTAAATGCGGGGGTGGGCTATGGCTACACCTTC. Translating gives CASSLNAGVGYGYTF.

The genes are TRBV28 and TRBJ2-2, with 8 bases identical to TRBD1. Germline loops: CDR1 MDHEN, CDR2 SYDVKM. The CDR3 runs 16 residues. Germline trimming cut 5 bases from V and 4 bases from J; bases unmatched to any gene: 9. The CDR3 nucleotides are TGTGCCAGCAGTCTAAGACAGGGGCGCGGCACCGGGGAGCTGTTTTTT. It encodes CASSLRQGRGTGELFF.

The chain employs TRBV27 and TRBJ2-1; 12 nucleotides align to TRBD1. V dropped 6 bases and J dropped 7; count of bases not matched to a gene: 22. The CDR3 runs 20 residues. Germline CDR1 and CDR2: MNHEY and SMNVEV (reference sequence). CDR3 sequence: CASRGLGGQGASGRKNEQFF. In DNA form, the CDR3 reads TGTGCCAGCAGGGGGTTGGGGGGACAGGGGGCTAGCGGGAGAAAGAATGAGCAGTTCTTC.